This T cell receptor (beta chain) was identified during a study of T cell responses to AZD1222 COVID-19 vaccine. This clone was counted a single time. Antigen: not known. The repertoire was sequenced with immunoSEQ multiplex PCR; TCRdb's copy has only in-frame clones and lacks some. The sample yields fewer than 55,000 clones, around 80% seen once. Study-level results: Among vaccine-associated CD4 TCRs, coverage spanned spike, with dominance at 160-218 and 743-854. Compared with day 0, the breadth and depth of the Spike-specific TCR repertoire rose significantly after two doses of AZD1222.

J gave up 1 base and V 5 bases, and 4 bases lay outside the gene matches. This CDR3 is 14 amino acids long. Germline assignment: CDR1 GTSNPN and CDR2 SVGIG (reference sequence). This TCR was sampled from an adult in good health. This specimen consisted of peripheral blood, obtained on day 0 of MenACWY control vaccination. The chain carries TRBV30 and TRBJ1-5, with 8 bases matching TRBD1. The CDR3 here is CAWGQGLSNQPQHF. In DNA form, the CDR3 reads TGTGCCTGGGGACAGGGATTGAGCAATCAGCCCCAGCATTTT.